This T cell receptor (beta chain) was recorded in a study of blood T cells in healthy people across ages. General study findings and limits: The lack of PBMC sorting stopped any conclusive naive versus antigen-experienced comparison. Diversity was estimated from one million T cells, and these estimates were considered underestimates. Expanded clonotype shifts may have been confounded, as the donors had an unknown CMV status.

A second about 6 to 11 cycle PCR used barcoded and J-beta primers. With 12 random nucleotides, a template-switch adaptor tagged each individual cDNA molecule. TCRdb passed the 5' RACE reads through MiXCR, listing each CDR3 protein once. The sample includes approximately 1.5 million distinct CDR3 sequences, roughly 32% of them seen just once. CDR1 and CDR2 from the germline V gene are LGHNA and YNFKEQ. This CDR3 is 14 amino acids long. V was trimmed by 2 bases and J by 8 bases, leaving 13 bases between them. This clonotype was counted only a few times. Its matching antigen is unknown. The chain recombines TRBV4-2 with TRBJ2-1, with D possibly being TRBD1 (6 bases). This TCR derives from a woman aged 25 to 45 in good health. The sample was blood. In DNA form, the CDR3 reads TGTGCCAGCAGCCAATTGGACAGTGTATATGAGCAGTTCTTC. Protein sequence: CASSQLDSVYEQFF.